Ten or more counts support the clone carrying this T cell receptor (beta chain). One end of the junction fails to match germline, which may point to a read error. The sample providers were healthy Caucasian people from Russia, aged about 6 to 95. The CDR3 spans 13 residues. Germline CDR1 reads SEHNR; CDR2 reads FQNEAQ (reference sequence). The sample belongs to a study of blood T cells in healthy people across ages. A second PCR, run for roughly 7 to 11 cycles, used a sample-barcoded 5' primer plus a J-beta primer mix. One entry per CDR3 protein, called by TCRdb with MiXCR from the 5' RACE reads. The table has 780,000 or so distinct CDR3 sequences, roughly 25% seen once. The same data also contributed to another study, on T cells of mothers and their children.

The source is a boy aged 10-17 years in good health. The specimen was blood. The rearrangement uses TRBV7-9 and TRBJ2-5; D call uncertain. The CDR3 nucleotides read TGTGCCAGCAGTTTAGCTCTCCAAGAGACCCAGTACTTC. This encodes CASSLALQETQYF.